This T cell receptor beta chain was found in a study of beta chain features in type 1 diabetes. As for the study in general: Patients did not differ from healthy donors in age, gender or cell yield.

Central memory, naive, regulatory and stem cell-like memory CD4+ cells were sorted by CD45RO/CCR7/CD25/CD127/CD95/CD27. This clone was detected only a few times. Reverse transcription of all isolated RNA meant that expressed TCRB transcripts were sequenced. Data came from immunoSEQ multiplex PCR; TCRdb stores just in-frame clones and leaves some out. The sample carries about 900,000 clones, 15% to 20% recorded once. Deletions cut 5 bases from V and 3 bases from J, with 8 bases between. Germline V gives CDR1 DFQATT, CDR2 SNEGSKA (reference sequence). This CDR3 region has 11 residues. The chain is built from TRBV20-1 and TRBJ2-7; D not resolved. This TCR was sampled from a woman aged 18-30 years in good health. The specimen was naive CD4+ T cells from blood. CDR3: CSAPQHYEQYF. CDR3 DNA sequence: TGCAGTGCTCCGCAACACTACGAGCAGTACTTC.